These T cell receptor beta chains were read from a single sample in a study of monozygotic twins with inflammatory bowel disease. One entry per CDR3 protein, without DNA, is what TCRdb gives after re-calling the 5' RACE reads. Listed are about 160,000 distinct CDR3 sequences; over 2.5% falls within the top ten. Material: blood. These receptors originate from a human donor with ulcerative colitis or Crohn's disease, or a healthy co-twin of an affected twin (not recorded which). Both conserved end residues are part of each CDR3. Each record gives: V gene, J gene, CDR3 protein.

V: TRBV7-2
J: TRBJ2-4
CDR3: CASSLAASGKNIQYF

V: TRBV6-2/TRBV6-3
J: TRBJ1-1
CDR3: CASRIFRRNTEAFF

V: TRBV25-1
J: TRBJ2-3
CDR3: CASSDSRRTSDTQYF

V: TRBV28
J: TRBJ1-5
CDR3: CASSFRTVYSNQPQHF

V: TRBV3-1
J: TRBJ2-1
CDR3: CASSLRSSGSFYEQFF

V: TRBV7-2
J: TRBJ2-1
CDR3: CASSDPGLAVHEQFF

V: TRBV7-2
J: TRBJ2-5
CDR3: CASSPRTARETQYF

V: TRBV18
J: TRBJ2-7
CDR3: CASSPQTGGEQYF

V: TRBV12-3/TRBV12-4
J: TRBJ1-5
CDR3: CASSPPWGDFNQPQHF

V: TRBV20-1
J: TRBJ2-3
CDR3: CSASEGAMSDTQYF

V: TRBV5-1
J: TRBJ1-3
CDR3: CASSWGEQGGSGNTIYF

V: TRBV5-1
J: TRBJ1-3
CDR3: CASSRDRADSGNTIYF

V: TRBV20-1
J: TRBJ1-2
CDR3: CSAPDSYGYTF

V: TRBV7-9
J: TRBJ2-1
CDR3: CATLSGPSSYNEQFF

V: TRBV30
J: TRBJ1-5
CDR3: CAWSGDRGSNQPQHF

V: TRBV27
J: TRBJ2-1
CDR3: CASPLGPDRSFENEQFF

V: TRBV7-7
J: TRBJ2-2
CDR3: CASSLHLGLPTGELFF

V: TRBV6-5
J: TRBJ2-1
CDR3: CASSYSSGADNEQFF

V: TRBV7-2
J: TRBJ2-7
CDR3: CASSIRTSGIPYEQYF

V: TRBV4-2
J: TRBJ2-5
CDR3: CASSQVPGDGETQYF

V: TRBV20-1
J: TRBJ2-3
CDR3: CSAEAADTQYF

V: TRBV6-2/TRBV6-3
J: TRBJ1-5
CDR3: CASSFRDSAVWPQHF

V: TRBV5-1
J: TRBJ2-4
CDR3: CASSLGSSGRVQYF

V: TRBV7-7
J: TRBJ2-1
CDR3: CASSLEPYNEQFF

V: TRBV12-3/TRBV12-4
J: TRBJ2-5
CDR3: CASSLFRNKETQYF

V: TRBV7-6
J: TRBJ2-7
CDR3: CASSPLAFSYEQYF

V: TRBV6-5
J: TRBJ1-6
CDR3: CASSSGTASLHF

V: TRBV29-1
J: TRBJ1-5
CDR3: CSVPGVGGDSNQPQHF

V: TRBV12-3/TRBV12-4
J: TRBJ2-1
CDR3: CASSLALRLAGDNEQFF

V: TRBV7-3
J: TRBJ2-1
CDR3: CASSLGSAGAGNEQFF

V: TRBV4-3
J: TRBJ2-1
CDR3: CASSQPGTPSSYNEQFF

V: TRBV28
J: TRBJ2-7
CDR3: CASSSRLASRYEQYF

V: TRBV20-1
J: TRBJ2-1
CDR3: CSARESFYNEQFF

V: TRBV18
J: TRBJ1-1
CDR3: CASSPQRQMNTEAFF

V: TRBV7-2
J: TRBJ2-3
CDR3: CASSPWVAGEDTQYF

V: TRBV11-3
J: TRBJ2-1
CDR3: CASSLGTSGHNEQFF

V: TRBV7-8
J: TRBJ1-5
CDR3: CASSPSIQPQHF

V: TRBV28
J: TRBJ1-6
CDR3: CASSLTGGYSPLHF

V: TRBV5-1
J: TRBJ2-3
CDR3: CASTGVATDTQYF

V: TRBV12-3/TRBV12-4
J: TRBJ2-1
CDR3: CASRREGGGYNEQFF

V: TRBV10-3
J: TRBJ1-5
CDR3: CAISDGTGYQPQHF

V: TRBV6-5
J: TRBJ2-6
CDR3: CASSYLLGDMGANVLTF

V: TRBV7-9
J: TRBJ2-5
CDR3: CASSLGGYQETQYF

V: TRBV28
J: TRBJ2-7
CDR3: CASSYLLAGQLYEQYF

V: TRBV20-1
J: TRBJ2-1
CDR3: CSASDPGLAGQNYNEQFF

V: TRBV9
J: TRBJ1-5
CDR3: CASSATATGSQPQHF

V: TRBV4-3
J: TRBJ1-6
CDR3: CASSQDSLNSPLHF

V: TRBV6-5
J: TRBJ2-7
CDR3: CASSYDLGAPEQYF

V: TRBV4-3
J: TRBJ2-1
CDR3: CASSQEGFSGRAGEQFF

V: TRBV6-5
J: TRBJ1-5
CDR3: CASSSKGTGERPQHF

V: TRBV5-4
J: TRBJ1-2
CDR3: CASSLEGGYTF

V: TRBV4-1
J: TRBJ1-6
CDR3: CASSQERERGSYNSPLHF

V: TRBV14
J: TRBJ2-3
CDR3: CASSQGATGYPTDTQYF

V: TRBV5-1
J: TRBJ1-2
CDR3: CASSQGPYGYTF

V: TRBV11-1
J: TRBJ2-2
CDR3: CASSLATTNTGELFF